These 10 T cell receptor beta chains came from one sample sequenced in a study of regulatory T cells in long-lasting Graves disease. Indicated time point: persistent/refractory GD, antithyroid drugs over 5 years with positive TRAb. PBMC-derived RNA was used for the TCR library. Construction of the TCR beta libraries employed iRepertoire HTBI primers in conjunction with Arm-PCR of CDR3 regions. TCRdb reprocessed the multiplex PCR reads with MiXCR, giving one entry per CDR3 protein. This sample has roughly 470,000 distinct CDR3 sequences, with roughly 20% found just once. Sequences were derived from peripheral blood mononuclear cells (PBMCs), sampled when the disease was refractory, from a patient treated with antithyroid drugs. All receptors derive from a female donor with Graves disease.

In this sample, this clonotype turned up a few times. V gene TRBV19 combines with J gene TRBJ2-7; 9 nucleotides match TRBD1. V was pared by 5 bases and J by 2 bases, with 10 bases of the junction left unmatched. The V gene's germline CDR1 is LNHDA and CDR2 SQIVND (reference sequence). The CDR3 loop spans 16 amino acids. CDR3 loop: CASSVQQGAFPYEQYF. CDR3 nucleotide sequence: TGTGCCAGTAGTGTTCAACAGGGGGCCTTCCCCTACGAGCAGTACTTC.

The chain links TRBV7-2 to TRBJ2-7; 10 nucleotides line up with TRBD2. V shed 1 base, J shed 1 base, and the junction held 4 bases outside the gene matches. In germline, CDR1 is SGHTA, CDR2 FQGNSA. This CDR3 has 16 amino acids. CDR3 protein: CASSLVVAGGSYEQYF. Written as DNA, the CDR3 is TGTGCCAGCAGCTTAGTAGTAGCGGGAGGTTCCTACGAGCAGTACTTC.

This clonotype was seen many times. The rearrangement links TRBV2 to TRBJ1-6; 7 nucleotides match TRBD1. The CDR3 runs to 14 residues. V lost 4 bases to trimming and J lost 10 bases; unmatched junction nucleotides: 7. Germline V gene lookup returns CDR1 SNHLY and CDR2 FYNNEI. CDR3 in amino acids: CASSVDRVGSPLHF. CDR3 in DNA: TGTGCCAGCAGTGTTGACAGGGTGGGGTCACCCCTCCACTTT.

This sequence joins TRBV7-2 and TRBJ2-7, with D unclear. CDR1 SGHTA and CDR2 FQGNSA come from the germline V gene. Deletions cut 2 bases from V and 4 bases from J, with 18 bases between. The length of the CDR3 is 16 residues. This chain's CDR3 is CASSLIAGPPEYEQYF. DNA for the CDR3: TGTGCCAGCAGCTTAATAGCCGGGCCCCCCGAATACGAGCAGTACTTC. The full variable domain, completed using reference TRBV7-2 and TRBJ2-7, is GAGVSQSPSNKVTEKGKDVELRCDPISGHTALYWYRQSLGQGLEFLIYFQGNSAPDKSGLPSDRFSAERTGGSVSTLTIQRTQQEDSAVYLCASSLIAGPPEYEQYFGPGTRLTVT.

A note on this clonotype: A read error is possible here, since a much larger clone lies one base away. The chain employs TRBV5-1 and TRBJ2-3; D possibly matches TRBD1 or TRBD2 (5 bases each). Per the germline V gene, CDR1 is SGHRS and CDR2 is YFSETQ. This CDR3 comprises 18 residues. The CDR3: CASSGQPSVRGNGKTLYF. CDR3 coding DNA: TGCGCCAGCAGTGGGCAGCCGTCGGTGAGGGGCAACGGGAAGACCCTGTACTTC.

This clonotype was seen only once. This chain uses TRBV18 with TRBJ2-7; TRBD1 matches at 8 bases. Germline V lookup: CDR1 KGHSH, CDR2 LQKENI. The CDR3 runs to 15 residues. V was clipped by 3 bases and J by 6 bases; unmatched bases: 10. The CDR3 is CASSPGQGAGSEQYF. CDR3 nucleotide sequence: TGTGCCAGCTCACCTGGGCAGGGGGCTGGAAGCGAGCAGTACTTC.

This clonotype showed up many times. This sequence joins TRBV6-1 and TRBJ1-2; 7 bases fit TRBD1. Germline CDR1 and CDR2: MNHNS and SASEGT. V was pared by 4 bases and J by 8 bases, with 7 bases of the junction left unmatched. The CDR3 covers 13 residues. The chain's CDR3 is CASSGDRWSGYTF. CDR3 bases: TGTGCCAGCAGTGGGGACAGATGGTCGGGCTACACCTTC.

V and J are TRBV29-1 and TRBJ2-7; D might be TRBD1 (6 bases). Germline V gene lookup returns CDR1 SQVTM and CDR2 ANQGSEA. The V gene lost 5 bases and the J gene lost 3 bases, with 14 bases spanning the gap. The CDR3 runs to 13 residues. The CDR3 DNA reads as TGCAGCGTTCGTTGGGGGCTCCTCTACGAGCAGTACTTC. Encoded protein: CSVRWGLLYEQYF.

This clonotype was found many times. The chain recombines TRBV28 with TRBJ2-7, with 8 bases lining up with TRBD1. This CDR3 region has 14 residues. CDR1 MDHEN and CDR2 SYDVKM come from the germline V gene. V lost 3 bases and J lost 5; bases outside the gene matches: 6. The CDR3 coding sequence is TGTGCCAGCAGTTTGGACAGGGCAGTTAACGAGCAGTACTTC. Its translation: CASSLDRAVNEQYF.

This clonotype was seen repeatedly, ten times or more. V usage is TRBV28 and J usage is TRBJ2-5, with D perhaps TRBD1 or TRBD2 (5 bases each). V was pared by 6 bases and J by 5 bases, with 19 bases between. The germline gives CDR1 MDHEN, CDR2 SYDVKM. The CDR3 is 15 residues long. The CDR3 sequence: CASSLGVDRSETQYF. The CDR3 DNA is TGTGCCAGCAGCCTGGGGGTGGACCGCAGTGAGACCCAGTACTTC. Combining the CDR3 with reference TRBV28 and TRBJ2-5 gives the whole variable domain DVKVTQSSRYLVKRTGEKVFLECVQDMDHENMFWYRQDPGLGLRLIYFSYDVKMKEKGDIPEGYSVSREKKERFSLILESASTNQTSMYLCASSLGVDRSETQYFGPGTRLLVL.